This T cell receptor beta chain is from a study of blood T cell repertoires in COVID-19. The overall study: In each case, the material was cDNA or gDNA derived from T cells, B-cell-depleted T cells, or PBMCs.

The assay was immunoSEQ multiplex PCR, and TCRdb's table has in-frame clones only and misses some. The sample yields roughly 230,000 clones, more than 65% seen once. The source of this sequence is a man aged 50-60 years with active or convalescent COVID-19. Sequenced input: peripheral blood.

Here the CDR3 DNA reads TGTGCCAGCACCCTCCAGGGGGAGCAGCCCCAGCATTTT. This gives the protein CASTLQGEQPQHF. The chain recombines TRBV12-3 or TRBV12-4 with TRBJ1-5; TRBD1 agrees at 7 bases. V shed 7 bases and J 7 bases; nucleotides not matched to a gene: 7. The CDR3 runs 13 residues.